One sample yielded the 24 T cell receptor beta chains listed below, sequenced in a study of T-cell reconstitution after alpha-beta-depleted transplantation in children. A library of TCRbeta sequences, prepared with unique molecular identifiers, was generated. TCRdb re-analysed the PCR reads in MiXCR, keeping a single row per CDR3 protein. The top ten clones hold under 7% of a sample with almost 500,000 distinct CDR3 sequences, 9.5% to 15% of them seen once. The material sequenced was PBMCs from the stem cell graft donor, taken from the stem cell graft. The receptors were sampled from a human donor who donated a stem cell graft to a child with combined immunodeficiency.

This clonotype was seen ten or more times. This chain uses TRBV10-3 with TRBJ2-1; D perhaps matches TRBD2 (6 bases). The CDR3 covers 13 residues. The V end lost 10 bases, the J end lost 11 bases, and 21 bases lay between the germline ends. Germline V CDR1 and CDR2: ENHRY, SYGVKD. CDR3 coding DNA: TGTGCCAGCGCCGGGACTCCTTCATATAAGCAGTTCTTC. Encoded protein: CASAGTPSYKQFF.

Ten or more counts support this clonotype. The chain uses TRBV18 and TRBJ1-4, with 7 bases aligning to TRBD1. CDR3 length: 15 residues. CDR1 and CDR2 (germline): KGHSH, LQKENI. After removal of 3 bases from V and 8 bases from J, the junction contained 9 bases not matched to a gene. The CDR3 spells CASSPWTGTKEKLFF. The DNA of the CDR3 is TGTGCCAGCTCACCCTGGACAGGCACAAAAGAAAAACTGTTTTTT.

With respect to this clonotype: A clone one base away is much larger, so this may be a read error. The chain couples TRBV9 to TRBJ2-1; TRBD2 matches at 12 bases. The CDR3 loop spans 18 amino acids. Germline CDR1 and CDR2: SGDLS and YYNGEE. Trimming removed 4 bases from V and 1 base from J; junction bases left unmatched: 9. CDR3 in amino acids: CASSLRTSGMASYNEQFF. DNA for the CDR3: TGTGCCAGCAGCCTCCGGACTAGCGGGATGGCATCCTACAATGAGCAGTTCTTC. The whole variable domain, filled in from reference TRBV9 and TRBJ2-1, reads DSGVTQTPKHLITATGQRVTLRCSPRSGDLSVYWYQQSLDQGLQFLIQYYNGEERAKGNILERFSAQQFPDLHSELNLSSLELGDSALYFCASSLRTSGMASYNEQFFGPGTRLTVL.

This clonotype has a count of ten or more. The chain carries TRBV12-3 or TRBV12-4 and TRBJ1-1, with D maybe TRBD1 (5 bases). Trimming removed 4 bases at V and 0 bases at J, with 15 bases between. The length of the CDR3 is 16 residues. For the CDR3, the DNA is TGTGCCAGCAGTTCCGCAGGGACGATAGTGAACACTGAAGCTTTCTTT. Translating it yields CASSSAGTIVNTEAFF.

The chain couples TRBV6-5 to TRBJ2-1; weak D call: TRBD1 (6 bases). Trimming removed 7 bases from V and 4 bases from J, with 17 bases in between. Germline V lookup: CDR1 MNHEY, CDR2 SVGAGI. This CDR3 is 15 amino acids long. For the CDR3, the DNA is TGTGCCAGCACTTTTTGGTCGCAGGGGTACAATGAGCAGTTCTTC. Amino acid sequence: CASTFWSQGYNEQFF.

In its sample, this clonotype was seen a few times. The DNA for the CDR3 is TGTGCCAGCAGGTCCCGGGACGGAGTACAAGAGACCCAGTACTTC. Its translation is CASRSRDGVQETQYF. V usage is TRBV7-9 and J usage is TRBJ2-5, with D perhaps given as TRBD1 or TRBD2 (5 bases each). V lost 6 bases to trimming and J lost 2 bases, with 16 bases between them. Germline V CDR1 and CDR2: SEHNR, FQNEAQ (reference sequence). The length of the CDR3 is 15 residues.

This clonotype was counted between two and nine times. The rearrangement uses TRBV7-6 and TRBJ1-5; 7 nucleotides line up with TRBD1. The CDR3 runs 16 residues. Germline assignment: CDR1 SGHVS and CDR2 FNYEAQ. Losses at the gene ends were 5 bases for V and 1 base for J; bases not matched to a gene: 8. CDR3 protein: CASSQTGSPSNQPQHF. The CDR3 DNA is TGTGCCAGCAGCCAGACAGGGTCTCCGAGCAATCAGCCCCAGCATTTT.

This chain joins TRBV12-3 or TRBV12-4 and TRBJ2-3; D remains ambiguous. The CDR3 extends over 16 amino acids. The ends were cut back, 3 bases at V and 6 bases at J, with 19 bases in the middle. The CDR3: CASSFPSALGVDTQYF. The CDR3 nucleotides are TGTGCCAGCAGTTTCCCTAGTGCCCTTGGTGTCGATACGCAGTATTTT.

The rearrangement joins TRBV6-1 to TRBJ2-7; TRBD1 aligns across 9 bases. Trimming cost V 4 bases and J 7 bases; bases outside gene matches: 14. This CDR3 contains 16 residues. In germline, CDR1 is MNHNS, CDR2 SASEGT. The CDR3 sequence is CASSGSRTGARREQYF. The CDR3 nucleotides are TGTGCCAGCAGTGGATCGAGGACAGGGGCCCGTCGTGAGCAGTACTTC.

Ten or more counts support this clonotype. J is TRBJ2-1 and V is TRBV12-3 or TRBV12-4, with D possibly being TRBD1 (6 bases). Trimming removed 1 base at V and 5 bases at J, with 15 bases between. CDR3 size: 16 residues. The CDR3 sequence is CASSLVIWGQHNEQFF. Here the CDR3 DNA reads TGTGCCAGCAGTTTAGTTATATGGGGACAACACAATGAGCAGTTCTTC.

This clonotype has a count of ten or more. V and J are TRBV5-1 and TRBJ2-3, with D perhaps matching TRBD1 (6 bases). With 0 bases removed from V and 0 bases from J, the gap between germline ends came to 11 bases. Germline CDR1 reads SGHRS; CDR2 reads YFSETQ. This CDR3 is 16 amino acids long. CDR3 sequence: CASSLAGQGSTDTQYF. The CDR3 nucleotides read TGCGCCAGCAGCTTGGCCGGTCAGGGGAGCACAGATACGCAGTATTTT. The full variable domain, its missing parts supplied by reference TRBV5-1 and TRBJ2-3, is KAGVTQTPRYLIKTRGQQVTLSCSPISGHRSVSWYQQTPGQGLQFLFEYFSETQRNKGNFPGRFSGRQFSNSRSEMNVSTLELGDSALYLCASSLAGQGSTDTQYFGPGTRLTVL.

The chain employs TRBV11-2 and TRBJ2-7, with 8 bases fitting TRBD1. Germline lookup yields CDR1 SGHAT and CDR2 FQNNGV. The CDR3 totals 15 residues. V dropped 4 bases and J dropped 2; count of bases not matched to a gene: 7. CDR3 bases: TGTGCCAGCAGCTCCTCCGGGACAGGCGCCTACGAGCAGTACTTC. This codes for CASSSSGTGAYEQYF.

This clonotype was found many times. The rearrangement uses TRBV24-1 and TRBJ2-1, with TRBD1 identical over 8 bases. Germline CDR1 reads KGHDR; CDR2 reads SFDVKD. The CDR3 runs to 12 residues. J lost 9 bases, V lost 6 bases, and 3 bases had no gene match. The CDR3 DNA follows: TGTGCCACCAGTCCAGGGGGCCTTGAGCAGTTCTTC. This translates into CATSPGGLEQFF.

At least ten counts were recorded for this clonotype. CDR3 protein: CSARAAGTHSPLHF. CDR3 sequence (DNA): TGCAGTGCTAGAGCGGCAGGGACTCATTCACCCCTCCACTTT. V is TRBV20-1 and J is TRBJ1-6; a possible D gene is TRBD1 (5 bases). The CDR3 totals 14 residues. V gave up 1 base and J gave up 8 bases, with 12 bases separating them. CDR1 and CDR2 (germline): DFQATT, SNEGSKA (reference sequence).

The sample holds many counts of this clonotype. Here the CDR3 reads CASSSTRDRLYEQYF. The CDR3 DNA reads as TGTGCCAGCAGCTCTACCCGGGACAGACTCTACGAGCAGTACTTC. This chain uses TRBV12-3 or TRBV12-4 with TRBJ2-7, with TRBD1 matching over 7 bases. V trimming: 6 bases; J trimming: 3 bases; junction bases outside the gene matches: 11. This CDR3 is 15 amino acids long.

The rearrangement joins TRBV13 to TRBJ2-7; D gene ambiguous. Per the germline V gene, CDR1 is PRHDT and CDR2 is FYEKMQ (reference sequence). The CDR3 is 13 amino acids. Trimming cost V 5 bases and J 5 bases, with 13 bases left between them. CDR3 in amino acids: CASSAMTSDEQYF. CDR3 sequence (DNA): TGTGCCAGCAGCGCTATGACCAGCGACGAGCAGTACTTC.

This clonotype showed up just a few times. The rearrangement joins TRBV4-3 to TRBJ2-3; 7 bases align to TRBD2. Germline CDR1 and CDR2: LGHNA and YSLEER. V dropped 0 bases and J dropped 2; count of bases not matched to a gene: 14. This CDR3 comprises 19 residues. CDR3 DNA: TGCGCCAGCAGCCAAGATCTCGTCGTGAGCGGGACCTACACAGATACGCAGTATTTT. Protein product: CASSQDLVVSGTYTDTQYF.

This chain uses TRBV7-9 with TRBJ2-7, with D tentatively TRBD2 (5 bases). Trimming left V 2 bases short and J 6 bases short, with 14 bases between. This CDR3 is built from 14 residues. The germline CDR1 and CDR2 sequences are SEHNR and FQNEAQ (reference sequence). The CDR3 is CASSLTGELREQYF. The CDR3, as DNA: TGTGCCAGCAGCTTAACCGGGGAACTGCGCGAGCAGTACTTC.

The V gene is TRBV2, the J gene TRBJ1-2, with D possibly matching TRBD1 (6 bases). The CDR3 has 12 amino acids. From germline, CDR1 is SNHLY and CDR2 FYNNEI. V lost 1 base to trimming and J lost 7 bases, with 7 bases between them. CDR3 region: CASSEDRAGYTF. The CDR3, as DNA: TGTGCCAGCAGTGAAGACAGGGCTGGCTACACCTTC. Complete variable domain (other parts from reference TRBV2 and TRBJ1-2): EPEVTQTPSHQVTQMGQEVILRCVPISNHLYFYWYRQILGQKVEFLVSFYNNEISEKSEIFDDQFSVERPDGSNFTLKIRSTKLEDSAMYFCASSEDRAGYTFGSGTRLTVV.

This clonotype was counted only a few times. The J gene is TRBJ2-3, the V gene TRBV12-3 or TRBV12-4, with 7 positions matching TRBD2. V dropped 3 bases and J dropped 2; count of bases not matched to a gene: 5. The CDR3 is made up of 15 amino acids. The CDR3 here is CASSLASGNTDTQYF. The CDR3 bases are TGTGCCAGCAGTTTGGCTAGCGGAAACACAGATACGCAGTATTTT.

V gene TRBV12-3 or TRBV12-4 combines with J gene TRBJ2-7; the D gene is possibly TRBD2 (5 bases). The ends were cut back, 3 bases at V and 2 bases at J, with 11 bases in the middle. CDR3 size: 14 residues. This CDR3 reads CASSLDFATYEQYF. Written as DNA, the CDR3 is TGTGCCAGCAGTTTGGACTTCGCCACCTACGAGCAGTACTTC.

The chain has TRBV11-2 and TRBJ2-1, with TRBD2 matching 12 bases. The V gene end was trimmed by 7 bases and the J gene end by 6 bases; junction bases not matched to a gene: 7. Germline V gene lookup returns CDR1 SGHAT and CDR2 FQNNGV. The CDR3 covers 15 residues. The CDR3 loop is CASTILLAGGNEQFF. In DNA, the CDR3 is TGTGCCAGCACCATTTTACTAGCGGGGGGCAATGAGCAGTTCTTC. The full variable domain, its missing parts supplied by reference TRBV11-2 and TRBJ2-1, is EAGVAQSPRYKIIEKRQSVAFWCNPISGHATLYWYQQILGQGPKLLIQFQNNGVVDDSQLPKDRFSAERLKGVDSTLKIQPAKLEDSAVYLCASTILLAGGNEQFFGPGTRLTVL.

This clonotype was recorded a few times. J is TRBJ2-7 and V is TRBV11-2; 7 bases are a match to TRBD2. The CDR3 covers 15 residues. Losses at the gene ends were 0 bases for V and 4 bases for J; bases not matched to a gene: 6. Germline CDR1 reads SGHAT; CDR2 reads FQNNGV. The CDR3 spells CASSLDSAGPYEQYF. CDR3 nucleotide sequence: TGTGCCAGCAGCTTAGATTCAGCGGGACCTTACGAGCAGTACTTC.

This clonotype was seen many times. The chain carries TRBV30 and TRBJ2-1; 7 bases match TRBD2. V lost 1 base, J lost 4 bases, and 4 bases stayed unmatched. Per the germline V gene, CDR1 is GTSNPN and CDR2 is SVGIG (reference sequence). The CDR3 covers 14 residues. The CDR3 DNA reads as TGTGCCTGGAGTGGGAAGCGGGGTTACAATGAGCAGTTCTTC. This translates into CAWSGKRGYNEQFF.